This T cell receptor (beta chain) was identified in a study of OX40 agonist ivuxolimab in advanced cancers. Study information: Patients treated during dose escalation were battling hepatocellular carcinoma, melanoma, renal cell or head and neck cancer. Whole-study results and caveats: Expanded clones were, on average, more numerous among CD8+ T cells than CD4+.

The table came from immunoSEQ multiplex PCR; TCRdb's copy has only in-frame clones and leaves some out. The table shows over 40,000 clones, with 70% to 90% occurring only once. This clone came up a few times. The antigen is unknown. The CDR3 is 17 residues long. V shed 6 bases and J 0 bases; nucleotides not matched to a gene: 11. Germline V gene data show CDR1 as KGHSH and CDR2 as LQKENI. The V gene is TRBV18, the J gene TRBJ1-2; 9 bases match TRBD1. This sample comprised CD4+ or CD8+ T cells sorted from blood, obtained in a trial of the OX40 agonist ivuxolimab. This receptor was obtained from an adult with an advanced solid tumor such as melanoma, head and neck, liver or kidney cancer. CDR3 DNA sequence: TGTGCCAGCTCTCAAGGACAGGGGCTGCTTGCTAACTATGGCTACACCTTC. It codes for CASSQGQGLLANYGYTF.